Listed here are 8 T cell receptor beta chains from one sample, sequenced in a study of blood T cell repertoires in COVID-19. Profiled with immunoSEQ multiplex PCR; TCRdb holds only in-frame clones, not every one. The top ten clones hold approximately 4.7% of a sample with fewer than 400,000 clones, under 90% of them seen once. The sample consisted of PBMCs or T cells enriched from blood (not recorded which). Receptors were obtained from a man in his 60s who had recovered from COVID-19.

The rearrangement links TRBV12-2 to TRBJ2-3; the table's D gene call, TRBD2, was not cross checked with the DNA. TRBV12-2 is shown as a pseudogene. This CDR3 contains 20 residues. The CDR3 here is CASRLVVGLAGGRYTDTQYF. CDR3 DNA sequence: TGTGCAAGTCGCTTAGTGGTGGGACTAGCGGGAGGACGATACACAGATACGCAGTATTTT.

This sequence joins TRBV28 and TRBJ1-5; D is uncertain. This CDR3 contains 15 residues. V was pared by 3 bases and J by 3 bases, with 12 bases between. Germline V gives CDR1 MDHEN, CDR2 SYDVKM. The CDR3 DNA reads as TGTGCCAGCAGTTTTCTTACACCGAACAATCAGCCCCAGCATTTT. Its translation: CASSFLTPNNQPQHF.

This rearrangement joins TRBV3-1 (or the pseudogene TRBV3-2) to TRBJ2-3; 8 bases line up with TRBD2. CDR3 length: 15 amino acids. Looked up from germline, CDR1 is LGHDT and CDR2 is YNNKEL (reference sequence). The V gene end was trimmed by 2 bases and the J gene end by 2 bases; junction bases not matched to a gene: 3. The CDR3 region is CASSQLAGVTDTQYF. CDR3 nucleotides: TGTGCCAGCAGCCAACTAGCGGGTGTCACAGATACGCAGTATTTT.

V usage is TRBV7-3 and J usage is TRBJ2-5; a weak D match, TRBD2 (7 bases). Germline CDR1 and CDR2: SGHTA and FQGTGA. Trimming took 5 bases from V and 4 from J, leaving 11 bases between them. The CDR3 loop spans 13 amino acids. The CDR3 DNA follows: TGTGCCAGCAGCCGGGGGGCTGGAGAGACCCAGTACTTC. Translated: CASSRGAGETQYF.

The gene calls are TRBV3-1 (or the pseudogene TRBV3-2) and TRBJ1-3; possible D gene TRBD1, 6 bases. From germline, CDR1 is LGHDT and CDR2 YNNKEL (reference sequence). V lost 1 base to trimming and J lost 11 bases, with 15 bases between them. This CDR3 spans 14 amino acids. CDR3 coding DNA: TGTGCCAGCAGCCAAGTGGGTGCGGGGGCGGCCATATATTTT. Its protein is CASSQVGAGAAIYF.

V usage is TRBV7-2 and J usage is TRBJ2-7; 13 bases line up with TRBD2. V lost 5 bases, J lost 3 bases, and 4 bases stayed unmatched. The CDR3 covers 15 residues. Germline CDR1 SGHTA, CDR2 FQGNSA. CDR3: CASSLGLAGHYEQYF. DNA of the CDR3: TGTGCCAGCAGCCTGGGACTAGCGGGGCACTACGAGCAGTACTTC.

This clone has just one count. The genes are TRBV7-3 and TRBJ2-3, with 8 bases lining up with TRBD1. This CDR3 spans 15 amino acids. Per the germline V gene, CDR1 is SGHTA and CDR2 is FQGTGA. V gave up 3 bases and J gave up 6 bases; unmatched junction bases: 8. The CDR3 DNA reads TGTGCCAGCAGCTTGGGGCAGGGGGCGCTGGATACGCAGTATTTT. It translates to CASSLGQGALDTQYF. The whole variable domain, remainder taken from reference TRBV7-3 and TRBJ2-3, is GAGVSQTPSNKVTEKGKYVELRCDPISGHTALYWYRQSLGQGPEFLIYFQGTGAADDSGLPNDRFFAVRPEGSVSTLKIQRTERGDSAVYLCASSLGQGALDTQYFGPGTRLTVL.

The genes are TRBV7-6 and TRBJ2-2, with 13 bases that match TRBD2. Per germline, CDR1 SGHVS and CDR2 FNYEAQ. The ends lost 1 base at V and 5 bases at J; junction bases unmatched: 10. This CDR3 is 19 amino acids long. The CDR3 here is CASSLVGLAGAGSTGELFF. The CDR3 region has the DNA TGTGCCAGCAGCTTAGTCGGACTAGCGGGAGCCGGGAGTACCGGGGAGCTGTTTTTT.